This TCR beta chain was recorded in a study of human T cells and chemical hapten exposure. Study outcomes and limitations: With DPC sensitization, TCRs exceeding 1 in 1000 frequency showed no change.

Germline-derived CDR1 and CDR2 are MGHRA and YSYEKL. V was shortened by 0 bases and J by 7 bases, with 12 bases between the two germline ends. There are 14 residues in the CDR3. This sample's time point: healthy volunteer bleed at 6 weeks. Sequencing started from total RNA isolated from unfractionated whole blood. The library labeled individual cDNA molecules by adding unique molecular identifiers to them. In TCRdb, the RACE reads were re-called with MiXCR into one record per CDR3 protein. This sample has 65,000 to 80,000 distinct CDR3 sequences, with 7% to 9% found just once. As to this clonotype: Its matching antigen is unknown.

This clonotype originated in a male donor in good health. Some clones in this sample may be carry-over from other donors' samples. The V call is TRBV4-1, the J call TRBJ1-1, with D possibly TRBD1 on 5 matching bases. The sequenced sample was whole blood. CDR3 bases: TGCGCCAGCAGCCAAGACCAGTGGGGGGATGAAGCTTTCTTT. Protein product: CASSQDQWGDEAFF.